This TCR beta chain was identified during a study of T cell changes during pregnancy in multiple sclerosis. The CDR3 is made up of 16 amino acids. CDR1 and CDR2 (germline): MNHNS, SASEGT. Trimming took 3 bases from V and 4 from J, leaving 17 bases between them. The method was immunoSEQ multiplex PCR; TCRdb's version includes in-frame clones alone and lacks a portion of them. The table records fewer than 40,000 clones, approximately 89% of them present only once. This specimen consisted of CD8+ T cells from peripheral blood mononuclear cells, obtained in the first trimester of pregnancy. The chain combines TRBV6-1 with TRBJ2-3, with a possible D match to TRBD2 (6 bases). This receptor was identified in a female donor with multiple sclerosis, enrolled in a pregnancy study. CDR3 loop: CASSDLGGAGPDTQYF. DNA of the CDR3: TGTGCCAGCAGTGATTTGGGCGGGGCCGGTCCAGATACGCAGTATTTT.